The source of this T cell receptor beta chain is a study of shared clonotypes between healthy human individuals. The naive CD8 fraction comprised CD45RO-negative cells positively selected for CCR7 and excluded terminally differentiated effector memory CD45RA+ cells. Here immunoSEQ multiplex PCR was the method, and the copy in TCRdb shows in-frame clones only, minus some. The repertoire has about 1,800,000 clones, about 95% of them found once; the top ten carry less than 1.5%. Germline CDR1 SGHDT, CDR2 YYEEEE. The CDR3 runs 19 residues. The V gene end was trimmed by 4 bases and the J gene end by 1 base; junction bases not matched to a gene: 10.

The chain recombines TRBV5-6 with TRBJ2-1; 14 bases map to TRBD2. This clonotype was sampled from a man aged 18 to 30 in good health. The specimen was naive CD8+ T cells sorted from blood. In DNA form, the CDR3 reads TGTGCCAGCAGCATCGGGACTAGCGGGAGACCCTTATCCTACAATGAGCAGTTCTTC. Translated, it gives CASSIGTSGRPLSYNEQFF.